A single TCR beta chain is shown here with its context. This CDR3 region has 14 residues. Deletions cut 3 bases from V and 4 bases from J, with 12 bases between. Germline V gene data show CDR1 as LNHDA and CDR2 as SQIVND (reference sequence). The data were taken from a study of blood T cell repertoires in COVID-19. Using immunoSEQ multiplex PCR, the repertoire was profiled, and TCRdb retains in-frame clones only, with some absent. The table has 80,000 to 100,000 clones, over 70% seen once. Sequencing was performed on peripheral blood. V is TRBV19 and J is TRBJ1-2; tentative D call: TRBD1 (5 bases). This TCR was recovered from a human donor in a cohort sampled during active COVID-19. The DNA for the CDR3 is TGTGCCAGTAGTATTCCAGGGTCCCCCTATGGCTACACCTTC. It encodes CASSIPGSPYGYTF.